Reported below is one TCR beta chain. A read error may produce the germline difference seen at one junction end. The data were taken from a study of CD8+CD57+ T cells in acquired aplastic anemia. The authors sequenced patients whose flow cytometry had shown CD8+CD57+ cell expansion. The enrolled patients all had severe acquired aplastic anemia. Germline CDR1 is LNHNV and CDR2 is YYDKDF (reference sequence). The CDR3 loop spans 15 amino acids. TCR beta VDJ and CDR3 were profiled, and genomic DNA was the template. TCRdb re-derived calls from the reads in MiXCR, one entry per CDR3 protein. The repertoire has approximately 220,000 distinct CDR3 sequences, around 49% of them found once; the top ten carry 15% to 20%.

This chain joins TRBV15 and TRBJ2-7, with TRBD1 matching over 8 bases. The specimen was sorted CD4+, CD8+, or CD8+CD57+ T cells (not recorded which) from PBMCs. This clonotype originated in a human donor with aplastic anemia. The CDR3 is CAISSHTGGIAEQYF. The DNA of the CDR3 is TGTGCCATCAGCAGCCACACAGGGGGTATCGCCGAGCAGTACTTC.